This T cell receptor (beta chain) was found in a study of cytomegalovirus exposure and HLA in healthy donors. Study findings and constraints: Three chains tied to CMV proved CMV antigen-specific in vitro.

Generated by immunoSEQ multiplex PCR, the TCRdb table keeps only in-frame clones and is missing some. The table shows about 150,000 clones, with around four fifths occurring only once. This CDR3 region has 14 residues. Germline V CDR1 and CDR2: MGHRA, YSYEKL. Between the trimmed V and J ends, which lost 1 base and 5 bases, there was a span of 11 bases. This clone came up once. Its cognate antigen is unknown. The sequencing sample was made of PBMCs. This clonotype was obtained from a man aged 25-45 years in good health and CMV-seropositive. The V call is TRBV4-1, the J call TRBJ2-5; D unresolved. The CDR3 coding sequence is TGCGCCAGCAGCCAAGTTGGGTCCGGGGAGACCCAGTACTTC. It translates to CASSQVGSGETQYF.